Shown below are 20 T cell receptor beta chains from a single sample sequenced in a study of TIL therapy for anti-PD-1-resistant metastatic lung cancer. The immunoSEQ assay was v3. Sequencing used immunoSEQ multiplex PCR; TCRdb keeps in-frame clones, though not all of them. This sample has some 37,000 clones, with 73% found just once. Time point reported: pre-treatment sample, taken before nivolumab and TIL therapy. This specimen was blood, taken at baseline. Receptor source: a person aged 25-85 years with non-small cell lung cancer.

This clone was counted a few times. This chain joins TRBV5-4 and TRBJ1-4; TRBD1 agrees at 9 bases. This CDR3 is 16 amino acids long. J was trimmed by 8 bases and V by 4 bases; bases with no gene match: 12. The germline gives CDR1 SGHNT, CDR2 YYREEE (reference sequence). The CDR3 sequence: CASSLNTGGAGEKLFF. The CDR3 nucleotides read TGTGCCAGCAGCCTCAATACAGGGGGCGCAGGGGAAAAACTGTTTTTT.

The chain combines TRBV7-6 with TRBJ1-5, with D possibly being TRBD1 (6 bases). Germline CDR1 is SGHVS and CDR2 is FNYEAQ. Trimming stripped 3 bases from V and 5 bases from J, with 14 bases between. The CDR3 has 15 amino acids. The DNA of the CDR3 is TGTGCCAGCAGCTTGGACAGAGGGGTCCATCAGCCCCAGCATTTT. As protein: CASSLDRGVHQPQHF.

This clone appeared a few times. The V gene is TRBV30, the J gene TRBJ1-3; D not certain. CDR1 and CDR2 (germline): GTSNPN, SVGIG (reference sequence). Deletions cut 8 bases from V and 0 bases from J, with 8 bases between. CDR3 length: 12 amino acids. CDR3 DNA: TGTGCCCGGATAAGCTCTGGAAACACCATATATTTT. It codes for CARISSGNTIYF.

This clone appeared once. This chain uses TRBV9 with TRBJ2-6, with D tentatively TRBD2 (5 bases). With 0 bases removed from V and 1 base from J, the gap between germline ends came to 14 bases. CDR3 length equals 18 residues. Germline CDR1 SGDLS, CDR2 YYNGEE. CDR3 in amino acids: CASSVATRRRSGANVLTF. The CDR3, as DNA: TGTGCCAGCAGCGTAGCAACAAGGCGGAGGTCTGGGGCCAACGTCCTGACTTTC.

The V call is TRBV18, the J call TRBJ1-1, with a possible D match to TRBD1 (5 bases). From germline, CDR1 is KGHSH and CDR2 LQKENI. V was pared by 2 bases and J by 4 bases, with 14 bases between. This CDR3 comprises 15 residues. The CDR3 region has the DNA TGTGCCAGCTCACCATCGCCAGGGAGGTTCACTGAAGCTTTCTTT. Protein product: CASSPSPGRFTEAFF.

This clone appeared a single time. This chain connects TRBV18 to TRBJ1-5; a possible D gene is TRBD1 (6 bases). The germline V gene encodes CDR1 KGHSH and CDR2 LQKENI. V lost 2 bases and J 8 bases, leaving 10 bases between the germline ends. The CDR3 has 13 residues. CDR3 residues: CASSPGHREPQHF. CDR3 bases: TGTGCCAGCTCACCAGGGCACAGGGAGCCCCAGCATTTT.

The rearrangement links TRBV5-1 to TRBJ2-5; 7 bases line up with TRBD1. CDR3 length: 14 amino acids. The germline gives CDR1 SGHRS, CDR2 YFSETQ. After removal of 3 bases from V and 3 bases from J, the junction contained 5 bases not matched to a gene. CDR3 sequence reads: CASSSTGTKETQYF. DNA of the CDR3: TGCGCCAGCAGCTCGACAGGGACCAAAGAGACCCAGTACTTC.

The V gene is TRBV29-1, the J gene TRBJ2-1; D is unclear. V was shortened by 5 bases and J by 0 bases, with 11 bases between the two germline ends. The germline V gene encodes CDR1 SQVTM and CDR2 ANQGSEA. The CDR3 is 14 amino acids. The CDR3 sequence: CSVKDRGSYNEQFF. The CDR3 nucleotides read TGCAGCGTTAAGGATCGAGGCTCCTACAATGAGCAGTTCTTC.

J is TRBJ1-1 and V is TRBV7-2; 12 nucleotides agree with TRBD1. Germline assignment: CDR1 SGHTA and CDR2 FQGNSA. The CDR3 consists of 14 residues. J lost 8 bases, V lost 5 bases, and 6 bases had no gene match. For the CDR3, the DNA is TGTGCCAGCAGCCGCCCGGGACAGGGGGCGGAAGCTTTCTTT. It translates to CASSRPGQGAEAFF.

The gene calls are TRBV5-4 and TRBJ2-7, with TRBD2 matching over 12 bases. Germline CDR1 reads SGHNT; CDR2 reads YYREEE (reference sequence). The junction had 4 bases not matched to a gene; V was cut back by 0 bases and J by 6 bases. This CDR3 contains 15 residues. CDR3 in amino acids: CASSLGTSGTLEQYF. DNA for the CDR3: TGTGCCAGCAGCTTGGGGACTAGCGGGACTCTCGAGCAGTACTTC.

The chain couples TRBV5-1 to TRBJ2-5; D assignment may be TRBD1 or TRBD2 (5 bases each). V gave up 6 bases and J gave up 3 bases, with 18 bases separating them. Germline V gives CDR1 SGHRS, CDR2 YFSETQ. The CDR3 extends over 15 amino acids. The CDR3 DNA is TGCGCCAGCAATCGGGTGGGACGGGGAGAAGAGACCCAGTACTTC. It yields the protein CASNRVGRGEETQYF.

This clone occurred once. The rearrangement uses TRBV19 and TRBJ1-2; no clear D. Germline-derived CDR1 and CDR2 are LNHDA and SQIVND (reference sequence). The CDR3 has 13 residues. Deletions cut 3 bases from V and 5 bases from J, with 10 bases between. The CDR3 coding sequence is TGTGCCAGTAGTATGGTCACGGGGTATGGCTACACCTTC. Translation: CASSMVTGYGYTF.

CDR3 protein: CASSPGTSGRGDWETQYF. The CDR3 nucleotides are TGTGCCAGCAGCCCGGGGACTAGCGGGAGAGGGGATTGGGAGACCCAGTACTTC. The chain links TRBV5-4 to TRBJ2-5; 14 positions match TRBD2. This CDR3 comprises 18 residues. V gave up 4 bases and J gave up 5 bases; unmatched junction bases: 13. CDR1 and CDR2 from the germline V gene are SGHNT and YYREEE (reference sequence).

This chain connects TRBV6-1 to TRBJ2-5; the match to TRBD2 covers 13 bases. Germline CDR1 MNHNS, CDR2 SASEGT. CDR3 length: 14 residues. V dropped 6 bases and J dropped 6; count of bases not matched to a gene: 4. In nucleotides, the CDR3 is TGTGCCAGCAGACTAGCGGGAGGGCCCCAGACCCAGTACTTC. Translation: CASRLAGGPQTQYF.

This clone has only one observation. The chain links TRBV5-1 to TRBJ2-7, with D unclear. Germline assignment: CDR1 SGHRS and CDR2 YFSETQ. This CDR3 region has 14 residues. V lost 1 base and J 0 bases, leaving 8 bases between the germline ends. The CDR3 sequence is CASSLWGRSYEQYF. In DNA form, the CDR3 reads TGCGCCAGCAGCTTGTGGGGTCGCTCCTACGAGCAGTACTTC.

The chain couples TRBV28 to TRBJ1-6; D ambiguous. Trimming shortened V by 4 bases and J by 7 bases, and 8 bases separated the two germline ends. CDR3 size: 13 residues. Germline V gene lookup returns CDR1 MDHEN and CDR2 SYDVKM. Written as DNA, the CDR3 is TGTGCCAGCAGTTCTCAATTGAATTCACCCCTCCACTTT. This encodes CASSSQLNSPLHF.

The chain is built from TRBV19 and TRBJ2-1; 8 bases are shared with TRBD1. V shed 6 bases, J shed 13 bases, and the junction held 14 bases outside the gene matches. The CDR3 has 14 residues. Looked up from germline, CDR1 is LNHDA and CDR2 is SQIVND (reference sequence). The CDR3 sequence is CASSPGQVSPPQFF. DNA of the CDR3: TGTGCCAGTAGCCCGGGACAGGTCTCCCCACCACAGTTCTTC.

This chain links TRBV7-9 with TRBJ1-1; D is unresolved. The CDR3 totals 14 residues. Per germline, CDR1 SEHNR and CDR2 FQNEAQ (reference sequence). V lost 1 base, J lost 7 bases, and 13 bases lay in between. For the CDR3, the DNA is TGTGCCAGCAGCTTAGGGGGTACCGGGTTTGAAGCTTTCTTT. Protein sequence: CASSLGGTGFEAFF.

The V gene is TRBV7-3, the J gene TRBJ1-2; unclear D gene. The CDR3 contains 13 residues. The ends were cut back, 5 bases at V and 8 bases at J, with 15 bases in the middle. Germline values: CDR1 SGHTA, CDR2 FQGTGA. The CDR3, as DNA: TGTGCCAGCAGCGAAATGGGGTTGGGCGGCTACACCTTC. Translation: CASSEMGLGGYTF.

The genes are TRBV11-3 and TRBJ2-1, with TRBD2 matching 7 bases. The CDR3 has 15 amino acids. V was pared by 2 bases and J by 3 bases, with 4 bases of the junction left unmatched. CDR1 is SGHNT, CDR2 YENEEA, per germline. CDR3: CASSLSGTDYNEQFF. Here the CDR3 DNA reads TGTGCCAGCAGCTTAAGCGGGACCGACTACAATGAGCAGTTCTTC.